This TCR beta chain was obtained from a study of breast tumors, draining lymph nodes, adjacent tissues. MiXCR, run by TCRdb on the multiplex PCR reads, gives a single entry per CDR3 protein. The table has approximately 250,000 distinct CDR3 sequences, about 34% seen once; the top ten hold approximately 3.3%. The CDR3 covers 16 residues. V trimming: 1 base; J trimming: 8 bases; junction bases outside the gene matches: 15. CDR1 DFQATT and CDR2 SNEGSKA come from the germline V gene (reference sequence). The lymph nodes were axillary draining lymph nodes from breast cancer patients. The sequencing sample was made of axillary lymph node tissue. This chain connects TRBV20-1 to TRBJ2-3; 7 bases line up with TRBD2. The sequence came from a female donor with breast cancer. Some clones in this sample may be carry-over from other donors' samples. The CDR3 DNA reads as TGCAGTGCTAGAGCGCGACTAGCTGTCACCCAGGCTACGCAGTATTTT. It codes for CSARARLAVTQATQYF.